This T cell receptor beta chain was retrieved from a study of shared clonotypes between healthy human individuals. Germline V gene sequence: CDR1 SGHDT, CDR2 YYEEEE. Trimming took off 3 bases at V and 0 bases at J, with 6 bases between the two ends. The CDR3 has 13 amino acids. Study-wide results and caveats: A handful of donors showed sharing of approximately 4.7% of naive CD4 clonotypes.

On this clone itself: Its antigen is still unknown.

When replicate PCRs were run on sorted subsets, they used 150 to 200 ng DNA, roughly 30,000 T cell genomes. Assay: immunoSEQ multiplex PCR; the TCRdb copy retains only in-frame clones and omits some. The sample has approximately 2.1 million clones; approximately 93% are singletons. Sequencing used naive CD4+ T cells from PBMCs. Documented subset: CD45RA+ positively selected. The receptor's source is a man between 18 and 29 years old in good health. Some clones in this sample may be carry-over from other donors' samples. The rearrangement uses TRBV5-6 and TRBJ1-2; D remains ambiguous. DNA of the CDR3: TGTGCCAGCAGCTCCACAGCTAACTATGGCTACACCTTC. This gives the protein CASSSTANYGYTF.